The 19 T cell receptor beta chains given below trace back to one sample, sequenced in a study of T cell changes during pregnancy in multiple sclerosis. Repertoires were generated with immunoSEQ multiplex PCR, while TCRdb's copy carries only in-frame clones and drops some. The sample records about 57,000 clones, about 90% being singletons. Sequenced here: CD4+ T cells from peripheral blood mononuclear cells, sampled in the second trimester of pregnancy. All receptors come from a female donor with multiple sclerosis, enrolled in a pregnancy study.

The chain links TRBV10-3 to TRBJ1-1; no firm D call. The V and J ends lost 8 bases and 7 bases respectively, with 20 bases between them. This CDR3 is built from 14 residues. In germline, CDR1 is ENHRY, CDR2 SYGVKD. This CDR3 reads CAIRPEGLRSEAFF. In DNA, the CDR3 is TGTGCCATCCGCCCGGAGGGTTTGCGTAGTGAAGCTTTCTTT.

The J gene is TRBJ1-1, the V gene TRBV5-6; D call uncertain. Trimming left V 3 bases short and J 4 bases short, with 7 bases between. CDR3 size: 12 residues. Germline V gives CDR1 SGHDT, CDR2 YYEEEE. The CDR3 sequence is CASSSSVTEAFF. CDR3 nucleotide sequence: TGTGCCAGCAGCTCGTCGGTCACTGAAGCTTTCTTT.

The chain recombines TRBV30 with TRBJ2-3, with TRBD2 as a possible D gene (6 bases). This CDR3 has 14 amino acids. The V end was cut by 5 bases, the J end by 0 bases, with 12 bases between. Germline CDR1 GTSNPN, CDR2 SVGIG (reference sequence). Written as DNA, the CDR3 is TGTGCCTGGGGAGGGCTGACTAGCACAGATACGCAGTATTTT. Translation: CAWGGLTSTDTQYF. The whole variable domain, filled in from reference TRBV30 and TRBJ2-3, reads SQTIHQWPATLVQPVGSPLSLECTVEGTSNPNLYWYRQAAGRGLQLLFYSVGIGQISSEVPQNLSASRPQDRQFILSSKKLLLSDSGFYLCAWGGLTSTDTQYFGPGTRLTVL.

In this sample, this clone turned up a few times. The rearrangement uses TRBV5-8 and TRBJ1-5, with D possibly TRBD1 on 6 matching bases. This CDR3 is built from 13 residues. Germline loops: CDR1 SGHTS, CDR2 YDEGEE. The ends were cut back, 1 base at V and 7 bases at J, with 9 bases in the middle. The CDR3 is CASSLTGWQPQHF. The DNA for the CDR3 is TGTGCCAGCAGCTTGACAGGGTGGCAGCCCCAGCATTTT.

This sequence joins TRBV27 and TRBJ1-5, with a weak D call TRBD1 (6 bases). CDR1 is MNHEY and CDR2 is SMNVEV in the germline V gene (reference sequence). The CDR3 runs to 15 residues. V lost 6 bases and J lost 1, with 13 bases in between. The chain's CDR3 is CASRLTGLSNQPQHF. The CDR3 DNA sequence: TGTGCCAGCAGACTGACAGGCCTAAGCAATCAGCCCCAGCATTTT.

This chain uses TRBV2 with TRBJ1-3; D uncertain. CDR1 SNHLY and CDR2 FYNNEI come from the germline V gene. This CDR3 is 15 amino acids long. V was trimmed by 6 bases and J by 0 bases, leaving 12 bases between them. The DNA for the CDR3 is TGTGCCAGCAGCTCGGACGGACTCTCTGGAAACACCATATATTTT. This sequence encodes CASSSDGLSGNTIYF.

The chain is built from TRBV10-1 and TRBJ1-5; unclear D gene. Trimming shortened V by 3 bases and J by 5 bases, and 8 bases separated the two germline ends. The CDR3 has 13 residues. CDR1 WNHNN and CDR2 SYGVQD come from the germline V gene (reference sequence). CDR3 sequence: CASSDGTHQPQHF. The CDR3 DNA reads as TGCGCCAGCAGTGATGGCACCCATCAGCCCCAGCATTTT.

This chain connects TRBV19 to TRBJ2-7; 8 bases fit TRBD1. Germline loops: CDR1 LNHDA, CDR2 SQIVND (reference sequence). The CDR3 totals 14 residues. With 5 bases clipped from V and 3 bases from J, the junction kept 6 bases outside the gene matches. For the CDR3, the DNA is TGTGCCAGTAGTGCACAGGGGGAAAGCTACGAGCAGTACTTC. Residues: CASSAQGESYEQYF. The full variable domain, with the rest looked up from reference TRBV19 and TRBJ2-7, is DGGITQSPKYLFRKEGQNVTLSCEQNLNHDAMYWYRQDPGQGLRLIYYSQIVNDFQKGDIAEGYSVSREKKESFPLTVTSAQKNPTAFYLCASSAQGESYEQYFGPGTRLTVT.

This clone has a single count. This sequence joins TRBV18 and TRBJ1-1; D is ambiguous. Trimming shortened V by 2 bases and J by 1 base, and 11 bases separated the two germline ends. CDR3 length equals 15 residues. Germline V gene lookup returns CDR1 KGHSH and CDR2 LQKENI. DNA of the CDR3: TGTGCCAGCTCACCATTAGAATTTCAGAACACTGAAGCTTTCTTT. Translation gives CASSPLEFQNTEAFF. Full variable domain (remainder filled in from reference TRBV18 and TRBJ1-1): NAGVMQNPRHLVRRRGQEARLRCSPMKGHSHVYWYRQLPEEGLKFMVYLQKENIIDESGMPKERFSAEFPKEGPSILRIQQVVRGDSAAYFCASSPLEFQNTEAFFGQGTRLTVV.

The rearrangement uses TRBV6-1 and TRBJ2-4; 7 bases are a match to TRBD1. Trimming removed 5 bases from V and 0 bases from J; junction bases left unmatched: 4. CDR1 and CDR2 (germline): MNHNS, SASEGT. This CDR3 contains 15 residues. CDR3 region: CASSRDSRAKNIQYF. Here the CDR3 DNA reads TGTGCCAGCAGTCGGGACAGTCGAGCCAAAAACATTCAGTACTTC.

This chain uses TRBV5-4 with TRBJ2-7; 10 nucleotides line up with TRBD2. This CDR3 region has 17 residues. Germline assignment: CDR1 SGHNT and CDR2 YYREEE (reference sequence). The junction had 6 bases not matched to a gene; V was cut back by 0 bases and J by 0 bases. CDR3 loop: CASSLGLAGVSSYEQYF. CDR3 coding DNA: TGTGCCAGCAGCTTGGGGCTAGCGGGAGTTAGCTCCTACGAGCAGTACTTC.

This clone was observed a few times. The V gene is TRBV5-6, the J gene TRBJ2-7; D is perhaps TRBD1 (6 bases). V was shortened by 1 base and J by 0 bases, with 14 bases between the two germline ends. Germline values: CDR1 SGHDT, CDR2 YYEEEE. The length of the CDR3 is 16 residues. Here the CDR3 reads CASSLKGQRLSYEQYF. CDR3 nucleotide sequence: TGTGCCAGCAGCTTGAAAGGACAGCGACTCTCCTACGAGCAGTACTTC. The full variable domain, its missing parts supplied by reference TRBV5-6 and TRBJ2-7, is DAGVTQSPTHLIKTRGQQVTLRCSPKSGHDTVSWYQQALGQGPQFIFQYYEEEERQRGNFPDRFSGHQFPNYSSELNVNALLLGDSALYLCASSLKGQRLSYEQYFGPGTRLTVT.

Concerning this clone itself: The sample has other DNA sequences that encode this CDR3 too. The V call is TRBV30, the J call TRBJ1-4; tentatively, D is TRBD1 (6 bases). The CDR3 is 14 amino acids. Trimming stripped 0 bases from V and 4 bases from J, with 9 bases between. Germline CDR1 GTSNPN, CDR2 SVGIG (reference sequence). For the CDR3, the DNA is TGTGCCTGGAGTGTTGGGGGCGGTAATGAAAAACTGTTTTTT. This codes for CAWSVGGGNEKLFF. Full variable domain (rest looked up from reference TRBV30 and TRBJ1-4): SQTIHQWPATLVQPVGSPLSLECTVEGTSNPNLYWYRQAAGRGLQLLFYSVGIGQISSEVPQNLSASRPQDRQFILSSKKLLLSDSGFYLCAWSVGGGNEKLFFGSGTQLSVL.

This rearrangement joins TRBV5-4 to TRBJ2-4, with D possibly TRBD1 on 5 matching bases. Per germline, CDR1 SGHNT and CDR2 YYREEE (reference sequence). Trimming cost V 0 bases and J 1 base, with 5 bases left between them. This CDR3 has 14 amino acids. CDR3 in DNA: TGTGCCAGCAGCTTGGGGGGCGCCAAAAACATTCAGTACTTC. Its translation is CASSLGGAKNIQYF.

This clone was seen only a few times. This chain links TRBV11-2 with TRBJ2-7; TRBD2 matches at 9 bases. CDR1 is SGHAT, CDR2 FQNNGV, per germline. The junction had 4 bases not matched to a gene; V was cut back by 5 bases and J by 2 bases. There are 14 residues in the CDR3. The CDR3 DNA sequence: TGTGCCAGCAGCCGGACTAGCGAGACCTACGAGCAGTACTTC. This codes for CASSRTSETYEQYF.

This chain uses TRBV27 with TRBJ1-2, with D perhaps matching TRBD1 (5 bases). V lost 6 bases and J lost 7, with 21 bases in between. The CDR3 sequence is 15 residues long. Germline loops: CDR1 MNHEY, CDR2 SMNVEV (reference sequence). DNA of the CDR3: TGTGCCAGCAGCGGCCGGTTTGCAGGGAGGGGTGGCTACACCTTC. It translates to CASSGRFAGRGGYTF.

The genes are TRBV7-3 and TRBJ2-1; 10 nucleotides line up with TRBD2. The V gene end was trimmed by 4 bases and the J gene end by 9 bases; junction bases not matched to a gene: 0. From germline, CDR1 is SGHTA and CDR2 FQGTGA. The length of the CDR3 is 12 residues. The CDR3 reads CASSSSGGEQFF. DNA for the CDR3: TGTGCCAGCAGCTCTAGCGGGGGTGAGCAGTTCTTC.

In its sample, this clone was seen once. The chain employs TRBV7-6 and TRBJ2-5, with 9 bases aligning to TRBD1. The CDR3 is 16 amino acids. Germline V CDR1 and CDR2: SGHVS, FNYEAQ. After removal of 6 bases from V and 1 base from J, the junction contained 9 bases not matched to a gene. The CDR3 nucleotides are TGTGCCAGCAGAATCACAGGGGGCAGTCCCCAAGAGACCCAGTACTTC. Its translation is CASRITGGSPQETQYF.

The rearrangement links TRBV2 to TRBJ2-5; D unclear. Trimming left V 6 bases short and J 5 bases short, with 7 bases between. The CDR3 contains 11 residues. In germline, CDR1 is SNHLY, CDR2 FYNNEI. The CDR3 sequence: CASRYRETQYF. The CDR3 DNA follows: TGTGCCAGCAGATACCGGGAGACCCAGTACTTC.